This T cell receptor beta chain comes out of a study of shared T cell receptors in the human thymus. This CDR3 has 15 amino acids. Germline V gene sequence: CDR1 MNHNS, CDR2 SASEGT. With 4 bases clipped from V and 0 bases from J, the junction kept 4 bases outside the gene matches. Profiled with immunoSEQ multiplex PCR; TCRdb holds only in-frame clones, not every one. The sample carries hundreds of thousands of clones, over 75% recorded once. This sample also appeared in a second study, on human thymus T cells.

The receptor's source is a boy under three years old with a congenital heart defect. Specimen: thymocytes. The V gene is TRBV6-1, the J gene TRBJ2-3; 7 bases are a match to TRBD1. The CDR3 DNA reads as TGTGCCAGCAGTGCTCGACAGGGCAGCACAGATACGCAGTATTTT. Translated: CASSARQGSTDTQYF.